This T cell receptor (beta chain) was sequenced during a study of blood T cell repertoires in COVID-19. The table lists this clone with a count of one. The CDR3 covers 14 residues. Germline values: CDR1 KGHSH, CDR2 LQKENI. V was clipped by 6 bases and J by 4 bases, with 10 bases between them. The data were produced by immunoSEQ multiplex PCR, yet TCRdb's version contains in-frame clones alone and is incomplete. The sample has around 78,000 clones, around 86% seen once. This chain links TRBV18 with TRBJ1-6; D perhaps matches TRBD1 (6 bases). The sequence was obtained from an older woman with acute or convalescent COVID-19. The sequenced sample was peripheral blood. As DNA, the CDR3 is TGTGCCAGCTCTAAACAGGGTTATAATTCACCCCTCCACTTT. Protein: CASSKQGYNSPLHF.